This T cell receptor (beta chain) derives from a study of T cell repertoires in cytomegalovirus infection. Only a few counts were recorded for this clonotype. TCRdb itself ran the reads through MiXCR, one entry per CDR3 protein. The data contain approximately 500,000 distinct CDR3 sequences, 15% to 20% of them singletons. Per germline, CDR1 SGHAT and CDR2 FQNNGV. The V and J ends lost 0 bases and 6 bases respectively, with 9 bases between them. This CDR3 is 13 amino acids long. The rearrangement uses TRBV11-2 and TRBJ2-7, with D possibly TRBD2 on 5 matching bases. The sequence came from a human donor in good health (CMV status not recorded). Some clones in this sample may be carry-over from other donors' samples. Source material: CD8+ T cells from PBMCs. This chain's CDR3 is CASSLERGFEQYF. CDR3 coding DNA: TGTGCCAGCAGCTTAGAAAGAGGGTTCGAGCAGTACTTC.